This T cell receptor (beta chain) came from a study of T cell repertoires in cytomegalovirus infection. At the level of the study: Researchers turned to recently identified HLA-C-restricted CMV epitopes as well as well-studied HLA-B-restricted ones. Public TCR beta signatures marked donors with CMV infection and the matching HLA.

Broader study findings: Using cumulative public TCR beta family frequency, the authors identified those who carried CMV together with the relevant HLA. The response measured ex vivo was dominated by TCR beta clonotypes (HLA-C-restricted and CMV-specific).

The V gene end was trimmed by 3 bases and the J gene end by 7 bases; junction bases not matched to a gene: 3. The germline CDR1 and CDR2 sequences are DFQATT and SNEGSKA (reference sequence). The CDR3 covers 12 residues. Details on this clonotype: Its matching antigen is unknown.

A single record per CDR3 protein comes from TCRdb applying MiXCR to the reads. Here the sample spans a few hundred thousand distinct CDR3 sequences, over 35% being singletons. The chain uses TRBV20-1 and TRBJ1-2, with 9 positions matching TRBD1. Source: cultured PBMCs, taken from culture after CMV antigen stimulation. The clonotype comes from a human donor in good health (CMV status not recorded). Some clones in this sample may be carry-over from other donors' samples. The CDR3 nucleotides are TGCAGTGCTAGTGTGACAGGGGGTGGCTACACCTTC. It codes for CSASVTGGGYTF.